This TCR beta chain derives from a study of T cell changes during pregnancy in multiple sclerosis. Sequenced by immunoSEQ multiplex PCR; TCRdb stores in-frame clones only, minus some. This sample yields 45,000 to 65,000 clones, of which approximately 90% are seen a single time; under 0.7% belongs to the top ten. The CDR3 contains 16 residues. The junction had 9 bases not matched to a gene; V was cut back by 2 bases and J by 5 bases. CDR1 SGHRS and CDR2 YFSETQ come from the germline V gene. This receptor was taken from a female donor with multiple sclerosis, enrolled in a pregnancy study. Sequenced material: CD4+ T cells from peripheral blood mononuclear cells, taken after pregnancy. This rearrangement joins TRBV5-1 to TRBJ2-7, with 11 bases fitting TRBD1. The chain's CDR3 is CASSLGPGQGVHEQYF. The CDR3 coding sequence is TGCGCCAGCAGCTTAGGACCGGGACAGGGGGTTCACGAGCAGTACTTC.